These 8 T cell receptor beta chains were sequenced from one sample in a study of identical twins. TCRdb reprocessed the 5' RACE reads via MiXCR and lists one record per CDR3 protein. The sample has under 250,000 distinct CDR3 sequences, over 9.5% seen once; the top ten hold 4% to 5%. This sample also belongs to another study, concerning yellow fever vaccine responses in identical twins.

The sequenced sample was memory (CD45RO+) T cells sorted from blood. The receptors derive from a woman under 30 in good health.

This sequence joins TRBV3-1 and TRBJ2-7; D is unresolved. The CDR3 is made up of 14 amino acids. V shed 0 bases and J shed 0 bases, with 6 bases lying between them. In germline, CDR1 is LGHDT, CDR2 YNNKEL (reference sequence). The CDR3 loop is CASSQEVSSYEQYF. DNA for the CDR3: TGTGCCAGCAGCCAAGAGGTGAGCTCCTACGAGCAGTACTTC.

CDR3 protein: CASSPGTGGTGELFF. The CDR3 DNA follows: TGTGCCAGCAGCCCCGGGACAGGGGGCACCGGGGAGCTGTTTTTT. V gene TRBV11-2 combines with J gene TRBJ2-2, with 11 bases identical to TRBD1. J was trimmed by 4 bases and V by 5 bases; bases with no gene match: 3. This CDR3 is 15 amino acids long. Germline CDR1 is SGHAT and CDR2 is FQNNGV. The entire variable domain, with the rest obtained from reference TRBV11-2 and TRBJ2-2, is as follows: EAGVAQSPRYKIIEKRQSVAFWCNPISGHATLYWYQQILGQGPKLLIQFQNNGVVDDSQLPKDRFSAERLKGVDSTLKIQPAKLEDSAVYLCASSPGTGGTGELFFGEGSRLTVL.

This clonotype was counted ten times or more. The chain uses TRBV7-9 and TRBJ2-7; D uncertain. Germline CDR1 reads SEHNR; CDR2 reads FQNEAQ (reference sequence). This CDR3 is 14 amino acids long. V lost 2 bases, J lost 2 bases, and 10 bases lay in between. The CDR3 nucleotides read TGTGCCAGCAGCTTAAGTAACACAGCCTACGAGCAGTACTTC. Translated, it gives CASSLSNTAYEQYF. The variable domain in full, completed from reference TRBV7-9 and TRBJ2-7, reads DTGVSQNPRHKITKRGQNVTFRCDPISEHNRLYWYRQTLGQGPEFLTYFQNEAQLEKSRLLSDRFSAERPKGSFSTLEIQRTEQGDSAMYLCASSLSNTAYEQYFGPGTRLTVT.

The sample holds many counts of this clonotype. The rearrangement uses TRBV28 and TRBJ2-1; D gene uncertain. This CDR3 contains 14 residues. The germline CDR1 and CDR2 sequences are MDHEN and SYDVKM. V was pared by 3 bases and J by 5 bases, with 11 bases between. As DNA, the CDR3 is TGTGCCAGCAGTTTTTTTCAGGTAGACAATGAGCAGTTCTTC. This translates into CASSFFQVDNEQFF.

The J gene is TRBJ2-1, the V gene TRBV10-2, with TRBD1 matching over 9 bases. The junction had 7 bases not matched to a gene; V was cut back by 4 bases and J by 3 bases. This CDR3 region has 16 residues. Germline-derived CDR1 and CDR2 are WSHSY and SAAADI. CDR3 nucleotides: TGCGCCAGCAGTGTGCCGGGACAGGGATTCTACAATGAGCAGTTCTTC. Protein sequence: CASSVPGQGFYNEQFF.

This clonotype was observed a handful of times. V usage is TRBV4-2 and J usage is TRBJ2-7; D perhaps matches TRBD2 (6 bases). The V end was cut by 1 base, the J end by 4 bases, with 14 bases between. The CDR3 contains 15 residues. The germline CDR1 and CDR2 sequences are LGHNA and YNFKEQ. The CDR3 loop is CASSQGGGPFYEQYF. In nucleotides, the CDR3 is TGTGCCAGCAGCCAAGGCGGAGGGCCATTTTACGAGCAGTACTTC.

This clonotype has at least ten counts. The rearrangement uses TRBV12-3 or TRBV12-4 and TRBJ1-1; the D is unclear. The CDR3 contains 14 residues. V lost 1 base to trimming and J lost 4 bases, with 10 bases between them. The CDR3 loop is CASSLGISSTEAFF. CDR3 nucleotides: TGTGCCAGCAGTTTAGGGATTTCGAGCACTGAAGCTTTCTTT.

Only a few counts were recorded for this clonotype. The CDR3 DNA reads TGCGCCAGCAGTGAGCCGGACAGGGGAGGCTACGAGCAGTACTTC. Its protein product is CASSEPDRGGYEQYF. The chain is built from TRBV10-2 and TRBJ2-7; 9 bases are a match to TRBD1. The CDR3 is made up of 15 amino acids. Germline CDR1 and CDR2: WSHSY and SAAADI. J lost 3 bases, V lost 2 bases, and 5 bases had no gene match.